This T cell receptor beta chain appears in the sequencing data of a study of cytomegalovirus exposure and HLA in healthy donors. Broader study findings: A previous analysis found most TCR beta V segments productive roughly 87% or roughly 30% of the time. Reportedly, TCR beta sequences accurately predicted HLA-A and HLA-B alleles in most subjects. Later, an analysis found that common viral pathogens appeared to be linked with several of the most significant clusters.

Per the germline V gene, CDR1 is SGDLS and CDR2 is YYNGEE. The CDR3 runs 15 residues. V was pared by 2 bases and J by 2 bases, with 7 bases of the junction left unmatched. Both 60 Vbeta primers and 13 Jbeta primers went into the PCR. TCRdb's table, derived via immunoSEQ multiplex PCR, lists solely in-frame clones and lacks some. The data contain roughly 200,000 clones, approximately 80% of them singletons. A word on this clone: No antigen is known for it.

The sequenced sample consisted of PBMCs. The V call is TRBV9, the J call TRBJ2-7; 7 bases agree with TRBD1. This clonotype originated in a boy younger than 10 in good health and CMV-seronegative. The CDR3 DNA sequence: TGTGCCAGCAGCGTGGGCCCAGACAGGGCCTACGAGCAGTACTTC. Amino acids: CASSVGPDRAYEQYF.